The 23 T cell receptor beta chains given below trace back to one sample, sequenced in a study of T cell repertoires in cytomegalovirus infection. Their antigens remain unidentified. In TCRdb, the reads were re-called with MiXCR into one record per CDR3 protein. Here the sample spans tens of thousands of distinct CDR3 sequences, about 24% being singletons. This sample comprised CD8+ T cells from cultured PBMCs, obtained from culture after CMV antigen stimulation. These receptors were collected from a human donor in good health (CMV status not recorded). Some clones in this sample may be carry-over from other donors' samples.

This clonotype was found a few times. V gene TRBV27 combines with J gene TRBJ2-3; no reliable D call. Per the germline V gene, CDR1 is MNHEY and CDR2 is SMNVEV (reference sequence). The ends were cut back, 6 bases at V and 5 bases at J, with 15 bases in the middle. The CDR3 has 14 residues. The CDR3 nucleotides read TGTGCCAGCAGCCCCCAGGCGCCAGTAGATACGCAGTATTTT. This encodes CASSPQAPVDTQYF.

This clonotype was counted a few times. DNA of the CDR3: TGCGCCAGCAGCTTAAACTCCGGACGGGACGAAGCTTTCTTT. Amino acid sequence: CASSLNSGRDEAFF. V is TRBV5-1 and J is TRBJ1-1, with a possible D match to TRBD1 (5 bases). Germline V gives CDR1 SGHRS, CDR2 YFSETQ. Trimming took off 2 bases at V and 8 bases at J, with 16 bases between the two ends. The CDR3 runs 14 residues.

The V gene is TRBV28, the J gene TRBJ2-3; 9 bases are a match to TRBD2. The V segment lost 6 bases and the J segment 5 bases; nucleotides outside the gene matches: 9. CDR1 MDHEN and CDR2 SYDVKM come from the germline V gene. The CDR3 covers 15 residues. The CDR3, as DNA: TGTGCCAGCAGGGCCTCAGCGGGGGGCGGAGATACGCAGTATTTT. Its protein is CASRASAGGGDTQYF.

The genes are TRBV6-6 and TRBJ2-7; 8 nucleotides align to TRBD2. Germline loops: CDR1 MNHNY, CDR2 SVGAGI (reference sequence). The V segment lost 2 bases and the J segment 3 bases; nucleotides outside the gene matches: 6. This CDR3 has 15 residues. DNA for the CDR3: TGTGCCAGCAGTTACAAGGGACTAGGGAACTACGAGCAGTACTTC. As protein: CASSYKGLGNYEQYF.

The CDR3: CASSSKRGGFMNTEAFF. CDR3 nucleotide sequence: TGTGCCAGCAGCTCAAAACGTGGGGGATTCATGAACACTGAAGCTTTCTTT. J is TRBJ1-1 and V is TRBV27; a possible D gene is TRBD1 (5 bases). V shed 6 bases and J shed 0 bases, with 20 bases lying between them. Germline V gene lookup returns CDR1 MNHEY and CDR2 SMNVEV (reference sequence). The CDR3 totals 17 residues.

The genes are TRBV7-9 and TRBJ2-1; 9 nucleotides align to TRBD1. The CDR3 runs 15 residues. The J segment lost 5 bases and the V segment lost 6 bases, leaving 8 bases of the junction unmatched. CDR1 and CDR2 (germline): SEHNR, FQNEAQ (reference sequence). The CDR3 sequence: CASRHNRDRDNEQFF. The CDR3 region has the DNA TGTGCCAGCAGACACAACCGGGACAGGGACAATGAGCAGTTCTTC. Drawing the rest from reference TRBV7-9 and TRBJ2-1, the complete variable domain is DTGVSQNPRHKITKRGQNVTFRCDPISEHNRLYWYRQTLGQGPEFLTYFQNEAQLEKSRLLSDRFSAERPKGSFSTLEIQRTEQGDSAMYLCASRHNRDRDNEQFFGPGTRLTVL.

The chain is built from TRBV12-5 and TRBJ1-6; 9 bases map to TRBD1. This CDR3 has 16 residues. CDR1 and CDR2 from the germline V gene are LGHNT and FRNRAP. J was trimmed by 9 bases and V by 0 bases; bases with no gene match: 6. DNA of the CDR3: TGTGCTAGTGGTTTGGTACGGGTGGACAGGGGTTCACCCCTCCACTTT. It specifies CASGLVRVDRGSPLHF.

V and J are TRBV27 and TRBJ2-7; 8 bases line up with TRBD2. This CDR3 comprises 15 residues. CDR1 and CDR2 (germline): MNHEY, SMNVEV (reference sequence). V lost 2 bases, J lost 2 bases, and 5 bases stayed unmatched. The CDR3, as DNA: TGTGCCAGCAGTTTAGGGAGCGGGAGTGCCTACGAGCAGTACTTC. This translates into CASSLGSGSAYEQYF.

This clonotype was seen at least ten times. The CDR3 DNA sequence: TGTGCCAGCGATCGGCAGGGTGATCAGCCCCAGCATTTT. This translates into CASDRQGDQPQHF. The V call is TRBV6-2 or TRBV6-3, the J call TRBJ1-5, with D possibly TRBD1 on 5 matching bases. Trimming shortened V by 8 bases and J by 5 bases, and 13 bases separated the two germline ends. Looked up from germline, CDR1 is MNHEY and CDR2 is SVGEGT. The length of the CDR3 is 13 residues.

The table lists this clonotype with a few counts. The chain combines TRBV25-1 with TRBJ2-7; D may correspond to TRBD1 or TRBD2 (5 bases each). This CDR3 is built from 12 residues. Trimming took off 8 bases at V and 5 bases at J, with 13 bases between the two ends. Germline CDR1 is MGHDK and CDR2 is SYGVNS. The CDR3 is CASAPGLNEQYF. The CDR3 DNA sequence: TGTGCCAGCGCTCCGGGGCTCAACGAGCAGTACTTC.

This clonotype has just a few counts. The rearrangement uses TRBV27 and TRBJ2-3; no clear D. Trimming pared 0 bases from V and 2 bases from J, leaving 9 bases between. CDR3 length: 15 residues. In germline, CDR1 is MNHEY, CDR2 SMNVEV (reference sequence). In DNA form, the CDR3 reads TGTGCCAGCAGTTTATCGACCAGCTTCACAGATACGCAGTATTTT. It yields the protein CASSLSTSFTDTQYF.

This clonotype was recorded many times. The rearrangement joins TRBV7-8 to TRBJ1-5; 8 bases are a match to TRBD1. Germline V gene lookup returns CDR1 SGHVS and CDR2 FQNEAQ. This CDR3 region has 14 residues. The ends lost 5 bases at V and 2 bases at J; junction bases unmatched: 2. CDR3 DNA: TGTGCCAGCAGCCCGACAGGGGGCAATCAGCCCCAGCATTTT. It codes for CASSPTGGNQPQHF.

The chain recombines TRBV11-2 with TRBJ1-2; 8 nucleotides align to TRBD1. Trimming took 5 bases from V and 2 from J; bases not matched to a gene: 7. Per germline, CDR1 SGHAT and CDR2 FQNNGV. The CDR3 totals 15 residues. CDR3 in amino acids: CASSTRDRQNYGYTF. The DNA for the CDR3 is TGTGCCAGCAGCACCCGGGACAGGCAGAACTATGGCTACACCTTC.

The rearrangement uses TRBV6-8 and TRBJ1-1, with TRBD1 identical over 11 bases. This CDR3 is built from 12 residues. V was pared by 8 bases and J by 11 bases, with 7 bases of the junction left unmatched. Germline values: CDR1 MNHGY, CDR2 SAAAGT. CDR3 bases: TGTGCCAGCCAGGGACAGGGGGAGGAGGCTTTCTTT. This sequence encodes CASQGQGEEAFF.

The table lists this clonotype with many counts. V and J are TRBV12-3 or TRBV12-4 and TRBJ1-1; D not certain. This CDR3 is built from 13 residues. The V and J ends lost 5 bases and 1 base respectively, with 8 bases between them. The CDR3 bases are TGTGCCAGCAGTCCGACACCGAACACTGAAGCTTTCTTT. It is translated as CASSPTPNTEAFF.

J is TRBJ2-7 and V is TRBV30; 8 bases are shared with TRBD1. Trimming removed 5 bases from V and 0 bases from J; junction bases left unmatched: 3. Germline V lookup: CDR1 GTSNPN, CDR2 SVGIG (reference sequence). The CDR3 runs 13 residues. The CDR3 reads CAWETGGSYEQYF. Written as DNA, the CDR3 is TGTGCCTGGGAAACAGGGGGCTCCTACGAGCAGTACTTC.

The rearrangement joins TRBV10-2 to TRBJ2-1; no reliable D call. Germline values: CDR1 WSHSY, CDR2 SAAADI. V lost 3 bases and J lost 8, with 5 bases in between. The CDR3 consists of 11 residues. The CDR3, as DNA: TGCGCCAGCAGTGAAGGAGATGAGCAGTTCTTC. Its translation: CASSEGDEQFF.

This clonotype has just a few counts. The chain combines TRBV30 with TRBJ2-7, with D possibly being TRBD1 (6 bases). CDR1 is GTSNPN, CDR2 SVGIG, per germline (reference sequence). This CDR3 contains 12 residues. V lost 3 bases to trimming and J lost 2 bases, with 8 bases between them. This CDR3 is CAWSRDTYEQYF. In DNA, the CDR3 is TGTGCCTGGAGCCGGGACACCTACGAGCAGTACTTC.

The V gene is TRBV19, the J gene TRBJ2-1; 9 nucleotides line up with TRBD2. The germline CDR1 and CDR2 sequences are LNHDA and SQIVND (reference sequence). This CDR3 has 18 residues. V was pared by 0 bases and J by 8 bases, with 14 bases of the junction left unmatched. CDR3 protein: CASSIDKLAGAPPYEQFF. The DNA of the CDR3 is TGTGCCAGTAGTATAGACAAACTAGCGGGCGCGCCTCCCTATGAGCAGTTCTTC.

This chain joins TRBV2 and TRBJ2-1; 10 bases align to TRBD2. The CDR3 has 17 residues. After removal of 0 bases from V and 2 bases from J, the junction contained 4 bases not matched to a gene. Germline CDR1 and CDR2: SNHLY and FYNNEI. CDR3 nucleotides: TGTGCCAGCAGTGAAGCGACTAGCGGGCAAGCCTACAATGAGCAGTTCTTC. This gives the protein CASSEATSGQAYNEQFF. The full variable domain, rest sourced from reference TRBV2 and TRBJ2-1, is EPEVTQTPSHQVTQMGQEVILRCVPISNHLYFYWYRQILGQKVEFLVSFYNNEISEKSEIFDDQFSVERPDGSNFTLKIRSTKLEDSAMYFCASSEATSGQAYNEQFFGPGTRLTVL.

This clonotype has ten or more counts. This chain links TRBV4-1 with TRBJ2-4, with D tentatively TRBD1 or TRBD2 (5 bases each). Between the trimmed V and J ends, which lost 0 bases and 8 bases, there was a span of 14 bases. CDR1 MGHRA and CDR2 YSYEKL come from the germline V gene. The CDR3 totals 15 residues. CDR3 bases: TGCGCCAGCAGCCAAGATAGGGACGCTAGGGACATTCAGTACTTC. It codes for CASSQDRDARDIQYF.

This clonotype was observed a few times. The chain combines TRBV29-1 with TRBJ1-1; D remains unclear. Germline-derived CDR1 and CDR2 are SQVTM and ANQGSEA. The CDR3 has 12 residues. Trimming removed 6 bases at V and 7 bases at J, with 15 bases between. The CDR3 DNA sequence: TGCAGCGTCTTCCCCGGTGCGGGTGAAGCTTTCTTT. It encodes CSVFPGAGEAFF.

The chain couples TRBV6-6 to TRBJ2-5; D might be TRBD2 (5 bases). This CDR3 comprises 11 residues. Germline V gene lookup returns CDR1 MNHNY and CDR2 SVGAGI (reference sequence). The V gene lost 2 bases and the J gene lost 10 bases, with 8 bases spanning the gap. The CDR3 region has the DNA TGTGCCAGCAGTTACGAGGGAAACCAGTACTTC. It codes for CASSYEGNQYF.